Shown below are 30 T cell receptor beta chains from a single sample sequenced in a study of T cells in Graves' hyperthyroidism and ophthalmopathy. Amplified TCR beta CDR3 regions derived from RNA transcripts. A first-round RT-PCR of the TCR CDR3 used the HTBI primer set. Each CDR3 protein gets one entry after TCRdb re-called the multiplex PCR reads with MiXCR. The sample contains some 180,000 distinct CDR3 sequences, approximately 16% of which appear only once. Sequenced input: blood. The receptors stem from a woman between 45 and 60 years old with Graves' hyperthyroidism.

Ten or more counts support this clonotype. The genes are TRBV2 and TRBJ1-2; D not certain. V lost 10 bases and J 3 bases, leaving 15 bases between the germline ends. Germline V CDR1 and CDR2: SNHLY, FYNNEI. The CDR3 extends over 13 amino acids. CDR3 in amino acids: CANQLTGDYGYTF. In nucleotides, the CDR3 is TGTGCCAACCAACTCACCGGCGACTATGGCTACACCTTC. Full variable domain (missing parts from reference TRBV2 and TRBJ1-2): EPEVTQTPSHQVTQMGQEVILRCVPISNHLYFYWYRQILGQKVEFLVSFYNNEISEKSEIFDDQFSVERPDGSNFTLKIRSTKLEDSAMYFCANQLTGDYGYTFGSGTRLTVV.

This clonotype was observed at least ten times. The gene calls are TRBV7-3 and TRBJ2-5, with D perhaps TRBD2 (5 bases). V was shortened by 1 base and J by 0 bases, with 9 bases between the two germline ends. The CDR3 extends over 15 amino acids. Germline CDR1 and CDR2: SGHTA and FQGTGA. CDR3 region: CASSLMGADQETQYF. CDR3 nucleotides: TGTGCCAGCAGCTTAATGGGAGCGGACCAAGAGACCCAGTACTTC.

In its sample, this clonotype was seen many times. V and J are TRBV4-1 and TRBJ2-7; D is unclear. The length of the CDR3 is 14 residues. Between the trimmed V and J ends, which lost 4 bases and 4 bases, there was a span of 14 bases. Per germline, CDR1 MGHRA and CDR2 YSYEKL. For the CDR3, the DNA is TGCGCCAGCAGCCCAATAGGGCGTTCTTACGAGCAGTACTTC. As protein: CASSPIGRSYEQYF.

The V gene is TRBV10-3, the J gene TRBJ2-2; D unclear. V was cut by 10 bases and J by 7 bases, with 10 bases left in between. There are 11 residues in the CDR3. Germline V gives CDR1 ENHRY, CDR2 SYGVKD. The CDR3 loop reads CATSPSGELFF. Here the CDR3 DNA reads TGTGCCACCTCACCTAGCGGGGAGCTGTTTTTT.

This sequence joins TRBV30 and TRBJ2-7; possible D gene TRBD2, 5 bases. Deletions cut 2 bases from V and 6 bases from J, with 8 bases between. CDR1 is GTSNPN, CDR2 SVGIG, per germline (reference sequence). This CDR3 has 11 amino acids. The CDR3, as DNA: TGTGCCTGGAGTCGCGAGGGCGAGCAGTACTTC. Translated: CAWSREGEQYF.

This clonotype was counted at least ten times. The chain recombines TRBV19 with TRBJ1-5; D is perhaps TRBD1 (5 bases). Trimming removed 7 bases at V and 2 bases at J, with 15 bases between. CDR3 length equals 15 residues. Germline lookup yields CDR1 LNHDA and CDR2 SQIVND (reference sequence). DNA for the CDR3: TGTGCCAGTACCTCAGGGAGACGGGGCAATCAGCCCCAGCATTTT. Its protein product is CASTSGRRGNQPQHF.

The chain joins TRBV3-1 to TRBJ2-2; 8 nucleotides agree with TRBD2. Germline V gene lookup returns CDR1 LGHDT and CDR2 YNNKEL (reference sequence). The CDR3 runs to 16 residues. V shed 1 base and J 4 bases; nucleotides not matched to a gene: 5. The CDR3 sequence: CASSQAGGGPTGELFF. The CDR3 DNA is TGTGCCAGCAGCCAAGCCGGGGGGGGGCCCACCGGGGAGCTGTTTTTT. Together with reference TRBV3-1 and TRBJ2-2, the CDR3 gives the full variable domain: DTAVSQTPKYLVTQMGNDKSIKCEQNLGHDTMYWYKQDSKKFLKIMFSYNNKELIINETVPNRFSPKSPDKAHLNLHINSLELGDSAVYFCASSQAGGGPTGELFFGEGSRLTVL.

The CDR3 DNA sequence: TGTGCCAGCTCACCGGGGACCCCCTCATCTCTCGGCCAACTCAATGAGCAGTTCTTC. Protein sequence: CASSPGTPSSLGQLNEQFF. The J gene is TRBJ2-1, the V gene TRBV18; possibly TRBD1 or TRBD2 for D (5 bases each). V was clipped by 3 bases and J by 6 bases, with 27 bases between them. Looked up from germline, CDR1 is KGHSH and CDR2 is LQKENI. The length of the CDR3 is 19 residues.

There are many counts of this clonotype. CDR3 amino acids: CASRVGGVSGNTIYF. In nucleotides, the CDR3 is TGTGCCAGCAGGGTGGGGGGCGTCTCTGGAAACACCATATATTTT. The genes are TRBV28 and TRBJ1-3, with D tentatively TRBD1 (6 bases). The CDR3 extends over 15 amino acids. V dropped 6 bases and J dropped 0 bases, with 12 bases sitting between them. Germline lookup yields CDR1 MDHEN and CDR2 SYDVKM. The whole variable domain, filled in from reference TRBV28 and TRBJ1-3, reads DVKVTQSSRYLVKRTGEKVFLECVQDMDHENMFWYRQDPGLGLRLIYFSYDVKMKEKGDIPEGYSVSREKKERFSLILESASTNQTSMYLCASRVGGVSGNTIYFGEGSWLTVV.

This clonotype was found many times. The CDR3 DNA reads as TGTGCCAGCAACCAAGCGGGAGGGCCCTACAATGAGCAGTTCTTC. Translating it yields CASNQAGGPYNEQFF. This chain uses TRBV7-2 with TRBJ2-1; TRBD2 matches 10 bases. Germline assignment: CDR1 SGHTA and CDR2 FQGNSA. This CDR3 is 15 amino acids long. J was trimmed by 2 bases and V by 7 bases; bases with no gene match: 5.

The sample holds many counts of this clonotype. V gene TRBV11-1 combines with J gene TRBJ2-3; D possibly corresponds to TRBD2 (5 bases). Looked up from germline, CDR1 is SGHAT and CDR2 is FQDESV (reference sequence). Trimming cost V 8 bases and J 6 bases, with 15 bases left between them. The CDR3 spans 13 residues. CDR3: CASEGGQRDTQYF. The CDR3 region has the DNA TGTGCCAGCGAGGGCGGGCAGAGGGATACGCAGTATTTT.

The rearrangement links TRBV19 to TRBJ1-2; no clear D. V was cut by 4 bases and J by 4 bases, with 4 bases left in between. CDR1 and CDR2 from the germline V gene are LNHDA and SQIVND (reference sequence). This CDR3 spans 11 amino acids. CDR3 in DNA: TGTGCCAGTAGTACTCCCTATGGCTACACCTTC. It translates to CASSTPYGYTF.

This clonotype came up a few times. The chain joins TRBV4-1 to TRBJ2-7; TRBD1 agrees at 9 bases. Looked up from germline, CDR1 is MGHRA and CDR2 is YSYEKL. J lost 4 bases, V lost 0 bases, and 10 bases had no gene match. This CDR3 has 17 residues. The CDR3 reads CASSQDRRGTGKYEQYF. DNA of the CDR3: TGCGCCAGCAGCCAAGATAGGCGGGGGACAGGGAAATACGAGCAGTACTTC.

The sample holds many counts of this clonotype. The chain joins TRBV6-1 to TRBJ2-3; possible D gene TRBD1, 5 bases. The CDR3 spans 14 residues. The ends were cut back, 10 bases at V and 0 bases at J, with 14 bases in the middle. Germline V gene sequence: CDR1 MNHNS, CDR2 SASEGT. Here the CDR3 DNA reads TGTGCCACAAGCCCAGGGCAGAGCACAGATACGCAGTATTTT. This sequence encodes CATSPGQSTDTQYF.

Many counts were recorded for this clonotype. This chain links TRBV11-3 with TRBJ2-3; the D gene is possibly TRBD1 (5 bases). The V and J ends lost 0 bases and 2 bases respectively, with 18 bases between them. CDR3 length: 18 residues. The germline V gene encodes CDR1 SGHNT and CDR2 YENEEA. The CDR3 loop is CASSLDDRRPLYTDTQYF. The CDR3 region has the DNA TGTGCCAGCAGCTTAGATGACAGACGTCCCTTGTACACAGATACGCAGTATTTT.

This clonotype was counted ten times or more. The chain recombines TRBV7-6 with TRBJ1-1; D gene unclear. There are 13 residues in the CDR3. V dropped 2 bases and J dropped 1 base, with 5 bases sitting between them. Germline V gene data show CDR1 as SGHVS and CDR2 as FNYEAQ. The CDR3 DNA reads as TGTGCCAGCAGCTTAAGGGAGAACACTGAAGCTTTCTTT. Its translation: CASSLRENTEAFF. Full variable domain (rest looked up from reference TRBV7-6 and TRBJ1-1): GAGVSQSPRYKVTKRGQDVALRCDPISGHVSLYWYRQALGQGPEFLTYFNYEAQQDKSGLPNDRFSAERPEGSISTLTIQRTEQRDSAMYRCASSLRENTEAFFGQGTRLTVV.

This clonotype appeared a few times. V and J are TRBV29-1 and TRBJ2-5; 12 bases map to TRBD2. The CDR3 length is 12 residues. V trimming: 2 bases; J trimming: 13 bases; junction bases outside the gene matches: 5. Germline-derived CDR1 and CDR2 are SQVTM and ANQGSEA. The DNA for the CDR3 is TGCAGCGTTGAAACTAGCGGGGGGCTCGGGTACTTC. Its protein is CSVETSGGLGYF.

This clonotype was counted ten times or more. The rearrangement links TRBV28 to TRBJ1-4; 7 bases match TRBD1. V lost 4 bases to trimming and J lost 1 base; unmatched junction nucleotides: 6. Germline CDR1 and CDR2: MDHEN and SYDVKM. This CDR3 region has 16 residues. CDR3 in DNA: TGTGCCAGCAGTTCTGGAGGGGGCATAACTAATGAAAAACTGTTTTTT. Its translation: CASSSGGGITNEKLFF.

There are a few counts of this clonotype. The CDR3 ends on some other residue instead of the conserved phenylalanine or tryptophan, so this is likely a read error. The CDR3 nucleotides are TGCGCCAGCAGTGCGGGGGGATACTACAATGAGCAGTTCCTC. Amino acid sequence: CASSAGGYYNEQFL. The chain joins TRBV6-1 to TRBJ2-1; the match to TRBD2 covers 8 bases. Germline lookup yields CDR1 MNHNS and CDR2 SASEGT. The CDR3 totals 14 residues.

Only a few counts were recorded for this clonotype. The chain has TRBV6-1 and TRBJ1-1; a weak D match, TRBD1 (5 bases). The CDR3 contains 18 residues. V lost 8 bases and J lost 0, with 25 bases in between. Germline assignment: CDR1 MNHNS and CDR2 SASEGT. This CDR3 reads CASLGGKWSITMNTEAFF. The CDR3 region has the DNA TGTGCCAGCCTGGGGGGAAAATGGTCAATCACCATGAACACTGAAGCTTTCTTT.

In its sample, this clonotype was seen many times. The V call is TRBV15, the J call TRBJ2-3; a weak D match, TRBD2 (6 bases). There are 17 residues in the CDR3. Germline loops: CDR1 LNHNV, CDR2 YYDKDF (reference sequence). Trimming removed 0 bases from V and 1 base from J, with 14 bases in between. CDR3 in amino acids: CATSRDPAASGTDTQYF. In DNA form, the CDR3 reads TGTGCCACCAGCAGAGATCCGGCGGCTAGCGGCACAGATACGCAGTATTTT. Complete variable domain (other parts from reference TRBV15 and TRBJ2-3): DAMVIQNPRYQVTQFGKPVTLSCSQTLNHNVMYWYQQKSSQAPKLLFHYYDKDFNNEADTPDNFQSRRPNTSFCFLDIRSPGLGDTAMYLCATSRDPAASGTDTQYFGPGTRLTVL.

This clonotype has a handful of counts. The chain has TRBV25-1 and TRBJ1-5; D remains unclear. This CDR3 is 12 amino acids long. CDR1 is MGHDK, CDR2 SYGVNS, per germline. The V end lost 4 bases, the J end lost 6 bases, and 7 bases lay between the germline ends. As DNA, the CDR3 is TGTGCCAGCAGTGGGCTCGGTCAGCCCCAGCATTTT. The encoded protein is CASSGLGQPQHF.

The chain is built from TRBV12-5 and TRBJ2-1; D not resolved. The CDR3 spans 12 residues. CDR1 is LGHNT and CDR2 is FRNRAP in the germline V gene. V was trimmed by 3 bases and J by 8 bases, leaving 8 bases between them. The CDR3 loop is CASGFSGDEQFF. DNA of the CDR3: TGTGCTAGTGGTTTTTCGGGCGATGAGCAGTTCTTC.

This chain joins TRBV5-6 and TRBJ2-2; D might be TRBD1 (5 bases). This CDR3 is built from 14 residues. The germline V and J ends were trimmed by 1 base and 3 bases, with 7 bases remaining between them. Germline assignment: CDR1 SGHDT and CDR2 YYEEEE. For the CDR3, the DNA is TGTGCCAGCAGCTTGACAGGAGACACCGGGGAGCTGTTTTTT. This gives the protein CASSLTGDTGELFF. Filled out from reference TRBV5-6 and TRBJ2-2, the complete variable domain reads DAGVTQSPTHLIKTRGQQVTLRCSPKSGHDTVSWYQQALGQGPQFIFQYYEEEERQRGNFPDRFSGHQFPNYSSELNVNALLLGDSALYLCASSLTGDTGELFFGEGSRLTVL.

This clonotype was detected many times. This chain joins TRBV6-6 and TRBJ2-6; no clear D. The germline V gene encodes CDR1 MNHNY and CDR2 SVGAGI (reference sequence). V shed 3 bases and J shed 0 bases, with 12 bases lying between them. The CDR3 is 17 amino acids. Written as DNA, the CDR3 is TGTGCCAGCAGTTATGCAGGTGATCTCTCTGGGGCCAACGTCCTGACTTTC. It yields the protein CASSYAGDLSGANVLTF.

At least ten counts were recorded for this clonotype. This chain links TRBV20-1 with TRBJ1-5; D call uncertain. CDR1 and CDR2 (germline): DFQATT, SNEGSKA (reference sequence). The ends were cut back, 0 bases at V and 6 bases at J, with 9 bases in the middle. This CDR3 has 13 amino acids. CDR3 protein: CSARDRNSQPQHF. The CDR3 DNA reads TGCAGTGCTAGAGACAGGAATAGTCAGCCCCAGCATTTT.

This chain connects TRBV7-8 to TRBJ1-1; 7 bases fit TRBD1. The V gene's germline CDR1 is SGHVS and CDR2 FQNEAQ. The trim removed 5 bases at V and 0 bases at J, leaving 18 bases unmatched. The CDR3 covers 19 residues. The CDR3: CASSGALRRDRRMNTEAFF. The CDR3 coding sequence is TGTGCCAGCAGCGGAGCCCTGCGTCGGGACAGAAGAATGAACACTGAAGCTTTCTTT.

CDR3 protein: CASSYSLAQAKGEQFF. The CDR3 coding sequence is TGTGCCAGCAGTTACTCCCTCGCTCAGGCTAAGGGTGAGCAGTTCTTC. The genes are TRBV6-5 and TRBJ2-1; D is uncertain. V shed 0 bases and J shed 9 bases, with 18 bases lying between them. Germline values: CDR1 MNHEY, CDR2 SVGAGI. The CDR3 is made up of 16 amino acids.

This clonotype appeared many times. The CDR3 region is CASSLGLLLAGGYEQYF. In nucleotides, the CDR3 is TGCGCCAGCAGCTTGGGACTACTACTAGCGGGAGGCTACGAGCAGTACTTC. The gene calls are TRBV5-1 and TRBJ2-7; 12 nucleotides agree with TRBD2. CDR1 and CDR2 (germline): SGHRS, YFSETQ. With V trimmed by 0 bases and J by 3 bases, 7 bases remained unmatched. This CDR3 region has 17 residues. The full variable domain, rest sourced from reference TRBV5-1 and TRBJ2-7, is KAGVTQTPRYLIKTRGQQVTLSCSPISGHRSVSWYQQTPGQGLQFLFEYFSETQRNKGNFPGRFSGRQFSNSRSEMNVSTLELGDSALYLCASSLGLLLAGGYEQYFGPGTRLTVT.

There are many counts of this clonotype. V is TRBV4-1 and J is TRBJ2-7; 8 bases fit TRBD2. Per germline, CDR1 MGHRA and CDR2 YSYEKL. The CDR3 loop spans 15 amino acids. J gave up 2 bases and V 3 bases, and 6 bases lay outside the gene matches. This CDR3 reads CASSQNPGLAYEQYF. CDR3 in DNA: TGCGCCAGCAGCCAGAATCCGGGACTAGCCTACGAGCAGTACTTC.